This TCR beta chain is drawn from a study of cytomegalovirus exposure and HLA in healthy donors. V lost 7 bases, J lost 6 bases, and 18 bases lay in between. This CDR3 has 14 residues. The germline V gene encodes CDR1 SNHLY and CDR2 FYNNEI. Study conclusions and caveats: The classifier, whose performance was assessed in both the original and validation cohorts, reportedly diagnosed cytomegalovirus status with high specificity and sensitivity. CMV antigen specificity was confirmed in vitro for three CMV-associated chains. Cytomegalovirus-associated TCR beta chains were listed, numbering under 200.

On this clone itself: What it recognizes is unknown.

TCRdb keeps only in-frame clones here, not all; method: immunoSEQ multiplex PCR. In the table there are 250,000 or so clones, roughly 89% of which are singletons. Sequencing was carried out using PBMCs. V usage is TRBV2 and J usage is TRBJ1-1, with D possibly matching TRBD1 (5 bases). The clonotype originates from a woman younger than 35 in good health and CMV-seronegative. The CDR3: CASNIQGGEAEAFF. In DNA form, the CDR3 reads TGTGCCAGCAATATCCAGGGAGGGGAGGCTGAAGCTTTCTTT.